This TCR beta chain was captured by sequencing in a study of identical twins (dated by TCRdb to 2016 to 2017). Background for the entire study: To test whether fetal clonotypes persist, the study used deep sequencing on TCR alpha and beta repertoires from monozygotic twins, unrelated adults of various ages, and cord blood. To rule out contamination, replicate twin experiments were performed at different times with different library preparation protocols. Results the study describes overall, beyond this receptor: Compared with coincidental sharing between unrelated individuals, out-of-frame TCR alpha sequences shared between twins showed an excess of sequences with low generation probability. Because the same donors could not be followed over many years, the conclusions depended on cross-sectional statistical analysis. The excess sharing between twins in beta out-of-frame sequences was weaker because fewer shared sequences reduced the signal-to-noise ratio. Zero-insertion analyses could be partly confounded by invariant T cells such as MAIT and iNKT, though diverse VJ usage argued against such confounding for most clonotypes. Fewer insertions were carried by abundant cord blood beta clonotypes; a weaker similar trend was observed in young adult naive repertoires, while no such trend was observed in memory repertoires. In monozygotic twins, out-of-frame TCR alpha sharing was systematically underestimated by recombination models, although the models agreed with sharing between unrelated individuals.

The library was built by means of 5' RACE. The sample was run on an Illumina HiSeq 2000. Template switching introduced a universal primer binding site; the final cDNA contained a unique molecular identifier, enabling accurate counting of TCR cDNA molecules. Specific primers in the conserved constant-segment region were used to synthesize first-strand cDNA for TCR alpha and beta chains. To control for contamination, each cDNA library was double barcoded with a SMART-Mk sample barcode plus Illumina barcodes. TruSeq adapter sequences and Illumina sample barcodes were added in two successive PCR steps. TCR alpha and beta cDNA libraries were sequenced on the Illumina HiSeq platform with custom primers. In the paper's pipeline: MiGEC was used to process raw reads and extract unique molecular identifiers, and MiXCR was used to find CDR3 positions. Recombination models were inferred per individual with the repgenHMM and IGoR tools using an EM algorithm. The tcR package in R was used for shared clonotype analysis, with sharing normalized by the product of cloneset sizes. To study raw recombination free of thymic and clonal selection effects, out-of-frame nonproductive sequences were analyzed. TCRdb's own reprocessing of the public reads used fastp at Q25 and MiXCR and kept productive beta chains. Rows matching on CDR3 protein sequence are summarized as one entry with the most common DNA and genes. The V and J calls here are based on TCRdb, not the publication. This sample lists some 730,000 distinct CDR3 sequences; about 18% were detected once. Together, the top ten hold around 14% of the sample.

Only healthy Caucasian donors were included. The twin cohort comprised three pairs of female monozygotic twins, all aged roughly 18 to 30 years. RNA for TCR libraries was isolated from peripheral blood mononuclear cells. With respect to this clonotype: The clone's antigen remains unknown. No base qualities exist here, and no much larger clone lies one base off it.

Relative to germline, V is 4 bases shorter and J is 2 bases shorter, with 14 bases between their ends. The CDR3 numbers 15 residues from cysteine through phenylalanine. Only CDR3 DNA remains: 45 bases, in frame from the first base. CDR1 and CDR2 were assigned from the germline V gene as SGHRS and YFSETQ. The sample also formed part of further work on T cells expressing NK-cell markers. The second investigation adds: In sorted CD3+CD56+NKG2C+, CD3+CD56+NKG2C- and CD3+CD56-NKG2C+ T-cell subsets from eight or nine donors, TCR beta-chain repertoires were profiled. Of the eight sequenced donors, seven were found to be HCMV-seropositive and one was found to be HCMV-seronegative. To restrict sorting to alphabetaTCR-expressing T cells, an anti-gammadeltaTCR antibody was added in several experiments. For roughly 6 donors, the dominant CD3+CD56+NKG2C+ clonotypes were among the top 10 CD8+ clonotypes and accounted for about 1.0-7.0% of CD8+ T cells. Those dominant clonotypes were again the most abundant among CD3+CD56-NKG2C+ cells in a few donors, at roughly 25-65%. It remained unclear whether the expanded NKG2C-expressing T cell clones were specific for HCMV antigens. Randomly selected healthy volunteers, three men and five women, were used as the eight sequenced donors. A commercial ELISA kit detecting HCMV-specific IgG in serum was used to determine HCMV serostatus. For several donors, bulk peripheral blood T-cell repertoires were additionally sequenced from unsorted PBMC. MIGEC was used to demultiplex reads and group the reads by UMI, and MiTCR was used to assemble and quantify clonotypes. Only TCR cDNA sequences supported by at least two reads were kept to exclude erroneous sequences. The tcR package was used for downstream repertoire analysis, and clonotypes were matched between fractions using CDR3 nucleotide sequence together with V segment. VDJmatch was used to annotate antigen specificity against VDJdb, with one amino acid substitution allowed in CDR3.

The sequence links TRBV5-1 to TRBJ2-3, with the D gene too uncertain to name. Source material: PBMCs. This TCR came from a woman aged 18-35 years in good health. The CDR3 sequence is CASSVIGYFTDTQYF. The DNA sequence follows: TGCGCCAGCAGCGTCATAGGATATTTCACAGATACGCAGTATTTT.